This TCR beta chain was documented in a study of T cells in Graves' hyperthyroidism and ophthalmopathy. This clonotype was found many times. Its antigen is undetermined. One end of the junction fails to match germline, which may point to a read error. Germline loops: CDR1 SGHAT, CDR2 FQNNGV. The CDR3 loop spans 17 amino acids. Findings of the study overall: Appearing also in blood were most of the thyroid clonotypes expanded above 0.001.

Using RNA transcripts as the source, TCR beta CDR3 regions were amplified. RT-PCR in the first round (using the HTBI primer set) targeted the TCR CDR3. TCRdb reprocessed the multiplex PCR reads with MiXCR, giving one entry per CDR3 protein. The sample has under 350,000 distinct CDR3 sequences, 15% to 20% seen once; the top ten hold 45% to 50%. V usage is TRBV11-2 and J usage is TRBJ2-5, with 13 bases identical to TRBD2. The specimen was blood. This clonotype was obtained from a woman aged 50 to 60 with Graves' hyperthyroidism. The CDR3 loop is CATSRTSGSLGQETQYF. The CDR3 nucleotides are TGTGCCACCAGCCGGACTAGCGGGAGCCTGGGCCAAGAGACCCAGTACTTC. Using reference TRBV11-2 and TRBJ2-5 for the parts outside the CDR3, the full variable domain is EAGVAQSPRYKIIEKRQSVAFWCNPISGHATLYWYQQILGQGPKLLIQFQNNGVVDDSQLPKDRFSAERLKGVDSTLKIQPAKLEDSAVYLCATSRTSGSLGQETQYFGPGTRLLVL.